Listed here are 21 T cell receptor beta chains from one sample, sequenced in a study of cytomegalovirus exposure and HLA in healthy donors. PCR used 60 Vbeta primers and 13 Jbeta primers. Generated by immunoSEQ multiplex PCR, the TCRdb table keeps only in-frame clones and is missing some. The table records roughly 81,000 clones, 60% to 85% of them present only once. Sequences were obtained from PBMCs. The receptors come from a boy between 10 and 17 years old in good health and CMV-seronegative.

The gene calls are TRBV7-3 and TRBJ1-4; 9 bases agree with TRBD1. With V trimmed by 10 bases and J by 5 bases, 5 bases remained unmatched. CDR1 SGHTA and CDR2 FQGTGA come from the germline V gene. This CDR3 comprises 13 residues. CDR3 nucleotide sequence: TGTGCCAACCCGACAGGGGGGAATGAAAAACTGTTTTTT. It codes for CANPTGGNEKLFF.

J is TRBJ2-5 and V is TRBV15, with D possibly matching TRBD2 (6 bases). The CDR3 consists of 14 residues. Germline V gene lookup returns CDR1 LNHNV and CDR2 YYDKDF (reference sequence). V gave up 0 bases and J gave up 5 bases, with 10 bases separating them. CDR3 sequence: CATSREGLWETQYF. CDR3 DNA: TGTGCCACCAGCAGAGAAGGACTATGGGAGACCCAGTACTTC. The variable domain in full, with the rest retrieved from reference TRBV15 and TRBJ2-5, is DAMVIQNPRYQVTQFGKPVTLSCSQTLNHNVMYWYQQKSSQAPKLLFHYYDKDFNNEADTPDNFQSRRPNTSFCFLDIRSPGLGDTAMYLCATSREGLWETQYFGPGTRLLVL.

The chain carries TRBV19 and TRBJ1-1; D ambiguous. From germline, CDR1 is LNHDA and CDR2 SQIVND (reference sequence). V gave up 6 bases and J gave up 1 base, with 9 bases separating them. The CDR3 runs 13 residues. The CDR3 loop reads CASRSSGNTEAFF. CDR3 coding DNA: TGTGCCAGTAGGAGTTCAGGGAACACTGAAGCTTTCTTT.

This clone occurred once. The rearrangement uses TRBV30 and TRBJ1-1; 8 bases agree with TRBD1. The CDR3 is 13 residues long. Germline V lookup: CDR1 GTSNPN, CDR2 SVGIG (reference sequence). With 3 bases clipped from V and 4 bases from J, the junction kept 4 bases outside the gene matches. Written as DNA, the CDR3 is TGTGCCTGGAGCCGCACAGGGGGCACTGAAGCTTTCTTT. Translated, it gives CAWSRTGGTEAFF.

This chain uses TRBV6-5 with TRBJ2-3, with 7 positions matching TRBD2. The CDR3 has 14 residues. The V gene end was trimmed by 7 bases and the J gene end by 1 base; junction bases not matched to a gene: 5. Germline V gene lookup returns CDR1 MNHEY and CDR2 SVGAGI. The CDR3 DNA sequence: TGTGCCAGCACCAACGCGGGGGGCACAGATACGCAGTATTTT. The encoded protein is CASTNAGGTDTQYF.

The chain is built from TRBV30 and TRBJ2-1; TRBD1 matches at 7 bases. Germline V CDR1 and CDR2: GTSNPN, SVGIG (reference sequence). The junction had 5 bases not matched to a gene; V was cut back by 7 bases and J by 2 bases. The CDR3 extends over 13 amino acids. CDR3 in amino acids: CAFDRETYNEQFF. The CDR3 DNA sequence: TGTGCCTTTGACAGGGAAACCTACAATGAGCAGTTCTTC.

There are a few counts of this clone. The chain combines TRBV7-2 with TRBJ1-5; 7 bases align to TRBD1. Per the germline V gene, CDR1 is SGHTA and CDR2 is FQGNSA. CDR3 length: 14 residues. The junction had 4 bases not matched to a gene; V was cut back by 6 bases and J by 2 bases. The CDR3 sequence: CASRSTGGNQPQHF. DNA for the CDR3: TGTGCCAGCAGATCAACAGGGGGCAATCAGCCCCAGCATTTT. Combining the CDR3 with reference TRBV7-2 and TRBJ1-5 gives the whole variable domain GAGVSQSPSNKVTEKGKDVELRCDPISGHTALYWYRQSLGQGLEFLIYFQGNSAPDKSGLPSDRFSAERTGGSVSTLTIQRTQQEDSAVYLCASRSTGGNQPQHFGDGTRLSIL.

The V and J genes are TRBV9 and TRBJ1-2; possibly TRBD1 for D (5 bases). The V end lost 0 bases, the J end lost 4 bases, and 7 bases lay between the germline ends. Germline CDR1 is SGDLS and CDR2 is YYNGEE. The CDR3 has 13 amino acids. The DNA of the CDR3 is TGTGCCAGCAGCGTAGGACAGTCCTATGGCTACACCTTC. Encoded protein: CASSVGQSYGYTF.

The CDR3 bases are TGTGCCAGCAGTTTCATGGGGACAGGGGATAGAACTGAAGCTTTCTTT. Amino acids: CASSFMGTGDRTEAFF. V gene TRBV28 combines with J gene TRBJ1-1; TRBD1 agrees at 10 bases. This CDR3 comprises 16 residues. Trimming removed 3 bases from V and 5 bases from J; junction bases left unmatched: 9. Germline V gene sequence: CDR1 MDHEN, CDR2 SYDVKM. The variable domain in full, completed from reference TRBV28 and TRBJ1-1, reads DVKVTQSSRYLVKRTGEKVFLECVQDMDHENMFWYRQDPGLGLRLIYFSYDVKMKEKGDIPEGYSVSREKKERFSLILESASTNQTSMYLCASSFMGTGDRTEAFFGQGTRLTVV.

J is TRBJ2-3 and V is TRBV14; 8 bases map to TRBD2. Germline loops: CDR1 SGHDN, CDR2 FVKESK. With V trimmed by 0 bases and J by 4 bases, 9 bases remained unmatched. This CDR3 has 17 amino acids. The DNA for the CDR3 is TGTGCCAGCAGCCAAGAGTGGGGACTAGATAGTCCAGATACGCAGTATTTT. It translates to CASSQEWGLDSPDTQYF.

The chain's CDR3 is CASRDRGNTEAFF. CDR3 nucleotide sequence: TGTGCCAGCAGGGACAGGGGGAACACTGAAGCTTTCTTT. The chain is built from TRBV28 and TRBJ1-1; TRBD1 aligns across 9 bases. The V and J ends lost 6 bases and 1 base, in that order; junction bases with no gene match: 0. Germline CDR1 is MDHEN and CDR2 is SYDVKM. This CDR3 has 13 amino acids.

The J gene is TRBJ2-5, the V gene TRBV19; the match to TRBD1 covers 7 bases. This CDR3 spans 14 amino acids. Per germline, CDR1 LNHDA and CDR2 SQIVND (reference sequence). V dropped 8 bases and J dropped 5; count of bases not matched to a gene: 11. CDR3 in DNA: TGTGCCAGTTCGACAGGGAGATGGATGGAGACCCAGTACTTC. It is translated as CASSTGRWMETQYF. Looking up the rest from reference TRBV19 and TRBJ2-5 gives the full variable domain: DGGITQSPKYLFRKEGQNVTLSCEQNLNHDAMYWYRQDPGQGLRLIYYSQIVNDFQKGDIAEGYSVSREKKESFPLTVTSAQKNPTAFYLCASSTGRWMETQYFGPGTRLLVL.

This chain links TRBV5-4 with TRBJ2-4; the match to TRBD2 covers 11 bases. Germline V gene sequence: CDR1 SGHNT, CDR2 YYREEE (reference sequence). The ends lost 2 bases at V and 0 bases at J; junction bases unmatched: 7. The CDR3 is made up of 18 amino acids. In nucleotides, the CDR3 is TGTGCCAGCAGCTTCCTGACTAGCGGGGAGATAGCCAAAAACATTCAGTACTTC. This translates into CASSFLTSGEIAKNIQYF.

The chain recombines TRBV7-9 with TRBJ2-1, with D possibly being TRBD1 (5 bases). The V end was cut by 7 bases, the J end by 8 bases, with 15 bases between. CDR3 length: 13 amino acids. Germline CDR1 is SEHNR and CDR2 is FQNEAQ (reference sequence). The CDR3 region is CASNQGRVDEQFF. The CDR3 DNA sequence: TGTGCCAGCAACCAGGGCAGGGTCGATGAGCAGTTCTTC.

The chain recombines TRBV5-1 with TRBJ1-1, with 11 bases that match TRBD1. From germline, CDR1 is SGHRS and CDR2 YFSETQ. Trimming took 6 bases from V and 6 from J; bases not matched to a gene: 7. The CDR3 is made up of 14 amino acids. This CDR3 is CASNPGQGGSEAFF. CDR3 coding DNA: TGCGCCAGCAACCCGGGACAGGGGGGATCTGAAGCTTTCTTT.

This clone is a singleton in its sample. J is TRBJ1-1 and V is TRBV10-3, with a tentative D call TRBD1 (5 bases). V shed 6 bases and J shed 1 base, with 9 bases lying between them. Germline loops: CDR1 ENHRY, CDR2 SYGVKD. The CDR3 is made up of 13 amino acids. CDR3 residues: CAISKQENTEAFF. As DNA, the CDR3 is TGTGCCATCAGCAAACAGGAGAACACTGAAGCTTTCTTT.

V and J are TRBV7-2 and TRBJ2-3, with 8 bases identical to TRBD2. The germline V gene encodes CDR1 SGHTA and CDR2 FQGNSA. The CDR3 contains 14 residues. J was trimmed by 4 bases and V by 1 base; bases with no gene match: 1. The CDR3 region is CASSLEGLADTQYF. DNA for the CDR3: TGTGCCAGCAGCTTAGAGGGACTAGCAGATACGCAGTATTTT.

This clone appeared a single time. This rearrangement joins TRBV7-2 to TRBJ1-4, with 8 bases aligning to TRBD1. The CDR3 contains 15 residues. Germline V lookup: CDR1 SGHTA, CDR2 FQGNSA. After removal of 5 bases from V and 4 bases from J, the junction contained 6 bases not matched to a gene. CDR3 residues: CASSGRQGINEKLFF. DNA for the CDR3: TGTGCCAGCAGCGGACGACAGGGGATTAATGAAAAACTGTTTTTT.

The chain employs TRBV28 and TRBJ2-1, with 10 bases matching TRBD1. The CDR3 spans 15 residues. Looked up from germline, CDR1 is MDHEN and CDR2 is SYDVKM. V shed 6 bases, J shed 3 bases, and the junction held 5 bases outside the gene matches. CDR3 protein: CASSPGTGVYNEQFF. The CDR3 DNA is TGTGCCAGCAGCCCCGGGACAGGGGTCTACAATGAGCAGTTCTTC.

CDR3 sequence: CSVDRTGAKDTQYF. The DNA of the CDR3 is TGCAGCGTTGACCGGACAGGGGCCAAGGATACGCAGTATTTT. The chain combines TRBV29-1 with TRBJ2-3, with 9 bases aligning to TRBD1. This CDR3 contains 14 residues. The junction had 7 bases not matched to a gene; V was cut back by 3 bases and J by 6 bases. From germline, CDR1 is SQVTM and CDR2 ANQGSEA.

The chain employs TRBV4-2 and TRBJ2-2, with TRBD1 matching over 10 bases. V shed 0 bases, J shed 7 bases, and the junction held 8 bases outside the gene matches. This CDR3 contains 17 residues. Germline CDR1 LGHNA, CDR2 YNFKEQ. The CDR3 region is CASSQDPGQGGSGELFF. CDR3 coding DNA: TGTGCCAGCAGCCAAGACCCCGGACAGGGGGGTAGCGGGGAGCTGTTTTTT.